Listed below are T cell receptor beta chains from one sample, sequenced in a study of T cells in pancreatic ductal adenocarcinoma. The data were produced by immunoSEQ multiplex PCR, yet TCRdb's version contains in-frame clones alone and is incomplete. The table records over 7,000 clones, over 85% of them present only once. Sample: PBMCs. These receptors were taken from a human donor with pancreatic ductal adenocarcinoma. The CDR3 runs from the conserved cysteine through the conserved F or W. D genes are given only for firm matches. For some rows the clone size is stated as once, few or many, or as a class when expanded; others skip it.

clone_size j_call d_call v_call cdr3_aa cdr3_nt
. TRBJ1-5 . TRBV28 CASRGLSNQPQHF TGTGCCAGCAGGGGACTGAGTAATCAGCCCCAGCATTTT
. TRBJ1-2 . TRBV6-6 CASSPGEGGYTF TGTGCCAGCAGTCCAGGGGAGGGAGGCTACACCTTC
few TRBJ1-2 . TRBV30 CAWSASPEARYTF TGTGCCTGGAGTGCCAGCCCTGAGGCACGCTACACCTTC
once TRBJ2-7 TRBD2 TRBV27 CASSLQGGIYEQYF TGTGCCAGCAGTTTACAGGGAGGGATATACGAGCAGTACTTC
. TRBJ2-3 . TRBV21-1 CASSKPLAGVTDTQYF TGTGCCAGCAGCAAACCACTAGCGGGAGTCACAGATACGCAGTATTTT
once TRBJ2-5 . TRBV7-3 CASSLAGDETQYF TGTGCCAGCAGCCTAGCAGGAGACGAGACCCAGTACTTC
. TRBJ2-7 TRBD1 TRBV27 CASRRTGGTSSYEQYF TGTGCCAGCAGGCGGACAGGGGGCACCTCCTCCTACGAGCAGTACTTC
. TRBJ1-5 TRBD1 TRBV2 CASSEVQGVQPQHF TGTGCCAGCAGTGAGGTACAGGGGGTGCAGCCCCAGCATTTT
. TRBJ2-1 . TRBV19 CASSMWSSYNEQFF TGTGCCAGTAGTATGTGGAGCTCCTACAATGAGCAGTTCTTC
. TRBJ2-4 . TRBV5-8 CASSLIEYF TGTGCCAGCAGCTTGATCGAGTACTTC
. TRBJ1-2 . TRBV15 CATSSGWTTSYGYTF TGTGCCACCAGCAGCGGTTGGACAACCAGCTATGGCTACACCTTC
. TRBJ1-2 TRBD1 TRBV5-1 CASSLATGSNGYTF TGCGCCAGCAGCTTAGCGACAGGGTCCAATGGCTACACCTTC
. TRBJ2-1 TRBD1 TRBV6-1 CASSVRLGGQGRNEQFF TGTGCCAGCAGTGTCCGCCTAGGGGGACAGGGAAGGAATGAGCAGTTCTTC